The present entry profiles one T cell receptor (beta chain) with its context. This clone's antigen is unknown. Qualities for individual bases were not recorded, and no much larger clone is one base off. This sample is drawn from a study of blood T cells in healthy people across ages (dated by TCRdb to 2013 to 2016). About the full investigation: Template switching captured roughly one uniquely barcoded TCR beta cDNA molecule per two T cells in model experiments. The donors were split into four age groups: young (average about 15 years), middle-aged (nearly 40), aged (62) and long-lived (roughly 86). Age-related changes in TCR beta repertoire diversity were measured in the study by deep sequencing normalized with unique cDNA molecular identifiers. To avoid experimental bias, donors of different ages were randomly spread across the sequencing lanes. The study analyzed two additional independent replicas of 1 million unique cDNA reads from the same blood draw for two donors, one aged 18 to 29 and one aged 80 or older.

Receptor libraries were prepared by 5' RACE. TCRdb shows the sequencer as Illumina HiSeq 2500. A second PCR of roughly 6 to 12 cycles was run with a J-beta primer mix and a sample-barcoded 5' primer. A unique molecular identifier was introduced onto each TCR beta cDNA molecule by a template-switch 5' adaptor carrying 12 random nucleotides. Each sample yielded at least 2.5 million CDR3-containing paired-end reads. First-strand cDNA was synthesized from all RNA with the Mint cDNA synthesis kit, primed by a TRBC-specific oligonucleotide. Following uracil-DNA glycosylase treatment, a first 18-cycle PCR with universal primers M1SS and BC2_uni_R was performed on all cDNA. In the authors' own workflow: Each sample was normalized by randomly selecting 1 million high-quality reads, each carrying a distinct molecular identifier. Reads with shared molecular identifiers were discarded instead of being binned into consensus sequences. MiTCR, run with a Q25 quality threshold and the strictest error-elimination algorithm, handled CDR3 identification, clonotype clustering and error correction. A nonparametric unseen species model using Euler transformation provided a lower-bound estimate of total TCR beta diversity. TCRdb trimmed public reads at Q25 via fastp, called clones via MiXCR and kept in-frame beta chains. Identical CDR3 proteins give one entry, which carries the most common genes and DNA. The V and J calls come from TCRdb's annotation, not from the publication. The sample yields a few hundred thousand distinct CDR3 sequences; approximately 27% were counted once. The ten most abundant clones make up less than 20% of the sample.

Findings and caveats that apply to the study as a whole: Total diversity estimates from one million sequenced T cells were considered lower bounds and underestimates. Conclusive comparison of naive and antigen-experienced compartments was prevented by the profiling of bulk unsorted PBMCs. As age increased, observed TCR beta diversity per million T cells dropped in a roughly linear way, and a significant reduction was already evident by age 40. Compared with the aged group, the long-lived group had more naive CD4+ T cells, fewer expanded clones and increased TCR diversity, suggesting age selection. The CMV infection status of donors was not known, potentially confounding age-related changes in expanded clonotypes. There was a strong correlation between observed TCR beta diversity and the percentage of naive T cells measured by flow cytometry.

Systemically healthy Caucasian individuals from Russia, some 40 in total and aged roughly 6 to 95 years, were included as donors. Each donor gave approximately 9.4 milliliters of peripheral blood, drawn into EDTA-treated Vacutainer tubes. Ficoll-Paque density-gradient centrifugation was used to isolate PBMCs, with at least 7 million per sample. Trizol reagent was used to extract total RNA from the PBMCs, yielding at least 6 micrograms per sample. Naive CD45RAhigh/CD27high T cell percentages were measured by flow cytometry on a PBMC aliquot from every donor. V is clipped by 7 bases and J by 5 bases, and the sequence between their germline boundaries is 15 bases long. Per the germline V gene, SQVTM is the CDR1 and ANQGSEA is the CDR2. The CDR3 runs 14 residues from the cysteine to the phenylalanine. CDR3 DNA only is kept here, 42 bases in frame from base 1.

Sequencing was done on a sample of blood. This receptor chain uses TRBV29-1 and TRBJ1-6, with the D gene not clear enough to name. The sequence came from a woman between 65 and 79 years old in good health. The nucleotide sequence is TGCAGCGCCAAGGAGGGCCAGAATAATTCACCCCTCCACTTT. It specifies CSAKEGQNNSPLHF.